Following are 29 T cell receptor beta chains from one sample sequenced in a study of CD8 T cells in ankylosing spondylitis. Overall study findings and caveats: There was a TCR beta motif, made of several highly homologous variants, that appeared characteristic of ankylosing spondylitis blood.

Their target antigens are unknown. MiXCR, applied by TCRdb to the 5' RACE reads, yields one record per CDR3 protein. The sample shows under 450,000 distinct CDR3 sequences, roughly 17% of them seen only once. The sequencing sample was made of blood, either unsorted or a sorted T cell fraction (not recorded which). The source of these receptors is a male donor with ankylosing spondylitis.

The chain has TRBV27 and TRBJ2-5, with 16 bases matching TRBD2. This CDR3 has 15 amino acids. Unmatched junction bases numbered 3, after V lost 7 bases and J lost 4 bases. In germline, CDR1 is MNHEY, CDR2 SMNVEV (reference sequence). The chain's CDR3 is CASTGLAGGRETQYF. The CDR3, as DNA: TGTGCCAGCACGGGACTAGCGGGAGGGCGAGAGACCCAGTACTTC.

V usage is TRBV12-3 or TRBV12-4 and J usage is TRBJ1-6; tentative D call: TRBD1 (6 bases). V lost 5 bases and J lost 6, with 8 bases in between. The CDR3 is made up of 13 amino acids. CDR3 region: CASSRGGNSPLHF. The CDR3 nucleotides are TGTGCCAGCAGTAGAGGGGGTAATTCACCCCTCCACTTT.

This clonotype was counted between two and nine times. CDR3 sequence (DNA): TGCGCCAGCAGCTTATACAGGGGAACCCAAGAGACCCAGTACTTC. Its translation: CASSLYRGTQETQYF. This chain joins TRBV5-1 and TRBJ2-5, with 7 bases fitting TRBD1. Germline V CDR1 and CDR2: SGHRS, YFSETQ. The junction had 5 bases not matched to a gene; V was cut back by 2 bases and J by 1 base. The CDR3 loop spans 15 amino acids.

This clonotype has a count of ten or more. This rearrangement joins TRBV4-2 to TRBJ2-7; D possibly matches TRBD1 or TRBD2 (5 bases each). CDR3 length: 14 amino acids. Trimming removed 5 bases from V and 3 bases from J, with 14 bases in between. From germline, CDR1 is LGHNA and CDR2 YNFKEQ. CDR3 coding DNA: TGTGCCAGCAGCGTTGGGGGAGAGAACTACGAGCAGTACTTC. This encodes CASSVGGENYEQYF.

This clonotype showed up many times. The chain is built from TRBV7-8 and TRBJ2-6, with 7 nucleotides matching TRBD1. From germline, CDR1 is SGHVS and CDR2 FQNEAQ. The CDR3 has 18 residues. V gave up 5 bases and J gave up 0 bases; unmatched junction bases: 10. This chain's CDR3 is CASSRDGTALSGANVLTF. DNA of the CDR3: TGTGCCAGCAGCCGAGACGGGACAGCTCTCTCTGGGGCCAACGTCCTGACTTTC.

This sequence joins TRBV9 and TRBJ1-1; tentatively, D is TRBD1 (6 bases). The CDR3 covers 14 residues. The V and J ends lost 3 bases and 6 bases respectively, with 15 bases between them. The germline CDR1 and CDR2 sequences are SGDLS and YYNGEE. CDR3 loop: CASSGQQGGSEAFF. CDR3 coding DNA: TGTGCCAGCAGCGGCCAACAGGGAGGATCTGAAGCTTTCTTT.

The V and J genes are TRBV28 and TRBJ2-7, with TRBD2 matching over 10 bases. Germline-derived CDR1 and CDR2 are MDHEN and SYDVKM. The CDR3 is made up of 14 amino acids. Trimming at V came to 6 bases and at J to 12 bases, leaving 14 bases not matched to a gene. The CDR3 region is CASSQAGGAPSLYF. As DNA, the CDR3 is TGTGCCAGCAGCCAAGCGGGAGGGGCCCCCTCACTGTACTTC.

This clonotype was seen a few times. V and J are TRBV12-3 or TRBV12-4 and TRBJ1-1, with unresolved D. CDR3 size: 13 residues. Trimming took off 3 bases at V and 4 bases at J, with 9 bases between the two ends. CDR3 amino acids: CASSFNRGTEAFF. CDR3 DNA sequence: TGTGCCAGCAGTTTCAACCGGGGCACTGAAGCTTTCTTT.

This clonotype was detected a few times. The chain employs TRBV28 and TRBJ1-1; D uncertain. V lost 3 bases and J 1 base, leaving 9 bases between the germline ends. This CDR3 is built from 14 residues. CDR1 and CDR2 (germline): MDHEN, SYDVKM. The CDR3 is CASSFRLRNTEAFF. Here the CDR3 DNA reads TGTGCCAGCAGTTTCAGACTCCGGAACACTGAAGCTTTCTTT.

This clonotype was recorded a few times. The genes are TRBV28 and TRBJ2-2; 11 positions match TRBD1. Per germline, CDR1 MDHEN and CDR2 SYDVKM. This CDR3 region has 14 residues. V lost 7 bases to trimming and J lost 6 bases; unmatched junction nucleotides: 4. CDR3 sequence: CASTGQGAAGELFF. Here the CDR3 DNA reads TGTGCCAGCACCGGACAGGGGGCCGCCGGGGAGCTGTTTTTT. Full variable domain (remainder filled in from reference TRBV28 and TRBJ2-2): DVKVTQSSRYLVKRTGEKVFLECVQDMDHENMFWYRQDPGLGLRLIYFSYDVKMKEKGDIPEGYSVSREKKERFSLILESASTNQTSMYLCASTGQGAAGELFFGEGSRLTVL.

V is TRBV15 and J is TRBJ2-3; 9 nucleotides agree with TRBD2. The CDR3 sequence is 16 residues long. Germline values: CDR1 LNHNV, CDR2 YYDKDF (reference sequence). The V segment lost 1 base and the J segment 5 bases; nucleotides outside the gene matches: 7. This chain's CDR3 is CATSRVGGGGGDTQYF. CDR3 sequence (DNA): TGTGCCACCAGCAGAGTGGGCGGGGGGGGAGGAGATACGCAGTATTTT.

The J gene is TRBJ2-1, the V gene TRBV9; possible D gene TRBD1, 5 bases. V lost 3 bases to trimming and J lost 8 bases, with 12 bases between them. There are 13 residues in the CDR3. Germline CDR1 and CDR2: SGDLS and YYNGEE. The CDR3 DNA sequence: TGTGCCAGCAGCGCACGACAGACGGATGAGCAGTTCTTC. It specifies CASSARQTDEQFF.

The V gene is TRBV11-2, the J gene TRBJ1-2; 8 bases match TRBD1. Germline loops: CDR1 SGHAT, CDR2 FQNNGV. The CDR3 has 15 amino acids. Trimming took 6 bases from V and 8 from J; bases not matched to a gene: 14. The DNA for the CDR3 is TGTGCCAGCAGGCTTTCCTGGACAGGGCCGGAAGGCTACACCTTC. This sequence encodes CASRLSWTGPEGYTF.

DNA of the CDR3: TGTGCCTGGAGTGCCTCCACTTATGGGAACACTGAAGCTTTCTTT. As protein: CAWSASTYGNTEAFF. The V gene is TRBV30, the J gene TRBJ1-1; D is ambiguous. V lost 1 base and J lost 1, with 13 bases in between. Looked up from germline, CDR1 is GTSNPN and CDR2 is SVGIG (reference sequence). The CDR3 runs to 15 residues.

This clonotype was found a few times. The chain joins TRBV29-1 to TRBJ1-1; D unclear. This CDR3 has 15 amino acids. Per the germline V gene, CDR1 is SQVTM and CDR2 is ANQGSEA. The V and J ends lost 3 bases and 2 bases respectively, with 16 bases between them. This chain's CDR3 is CSVERSYRQNTEAFF. In DNA, the CDR3 is TGCAGCGTTGAGCGGTCATACAGACAAAACACTGAAGCTTTCTTT.

This clonotype has more than one count but fewer than ten. V and J are TRBV6-1 and TRBJ2-5, with 7 bases lining up with TRBD2. The CDR3 has 14 residues. V lost 8 bases to trimming and J lost 5 bases; unmatched junction nucleotides: 11. The germline V gene has CDR1 MNHNS and CDR2 SASEGT. The CDR3 region is CASRRAGRHETQYF. The CDR3 DNA follows: TGTGCCAGCCGCCGAGCCGGGAGGCATGAGACCCAGTACTTC.

The CDR3 here is CATSARVDTGELFF. CDR3 DNA: TGTGCCACCAGTGCGCGGGTAGACACCGGGGAGCTGTTTTTT. This chain links TRBV24-1 with TRBJ2-2, with TRBD2 as a possible D gene (5 bases). Trimming pared 5 bases from V and 3 bases from J, leaving 9 bases between. The CDR3 is 14 residues long. Germline CDR1 and CDR2: KGHDR and SFDVKD.

The chain couples TRBV7-9 to TRBJ2-7, with TRBD2 identical over 10 bases. Germline trimming cut 5 bases from V and 5 bases from J; bases unmatched to any gene: 9. The CDR3 loop spans 15 amino acids. CDR1 and CDR2 (germline): SEHNR, FQNEAQ (reference sequence). The CDR3 loop is CASSLGLLAGNEQYF. The CDR3 DNA is TGTGCCAGCAGCCTAGGATTACTAGCGGGAAACGAGCAGTACTTC.

This clonotype was observed a few times. This chain connects TRBV9 to TRBJ1-5, with D unresolved. The CDR3 spans 15 residues. The V end was cut by 0 bases, the J end by 2 bases, with 9 bases between. Germline CDR1 and CDR2: SGDLS and YYNGEE. The CDR3 protein is CASSVGSDRNQPQHF. The CDR3 DNA is TGTGCCAGCAGCGTAGGGTCAGACCGCAATCAGCCCCAGCATTTT. Full variable domain (remainder filled in from reference TRBV9 and TRBJ1-5): DSGVTQTPKHLITATGQRVTLRCSPRSGDLSVYWYQQSLDQGLQFLIQYYNGEERAKGNILERFSAQQFPDLHSELNLSSLELGDSALYFCASSVGSDRNQPQHFGDGTRLSIL.

This clonotype was picked up a small number of times. V is TRBV6-6 and J is TRBJ2-1; perhaps D is TRBD1 or TRBD2 (5 bases each). Deletions cut 11 bases from V and 4 bases from J, with 12 bases between. This CDR3 has 12 residues. Germline CDR1 MNHNY, CDR2 SVGAGI (reference sequence). The CDR3: CAHWDPYNEQFF. Here the CDR3 DNA reads TGTGCCCACTGGGACCCGTACAATGAGCAGTTCTTC.

There are a few counts of this clonotype. The genes are TRBV27 and TRBJ2-3, with TRBD2 matching 8 bases. The CDR3 covers 14 residues. J lost 0 bases, V lost 7 bases, and 3 bases had no gene match. Germline V gene lookup returns CDR1 MNHEY and CDR2 SMNVEV (reference sequence). The CDR3 region is CASMLAGSTDTQYF. Written as DNA, the CDR3 is TGTGCCAGCATGTTAGCGGGGAGCACAGATACGCAGTATTTT.

A note on this clonotype: This could be a read error, since a much larger clone is one nucleotide away. V gene TRBV6-1 combines with J gene TRBJ1-5; 7 nucleotides align to TRBD1. This CDR3 comprises 14 residues. CDR1 and CDR2 from the germline V gene are MNHNS and SASEGT. The CDR3 DNA follows: TGTGCCAACAGACAGGGCGGAATCAATCAGCCCCTGCATTTT. This translates into CANRQGGINQPLHF.

Only a few counts were recorded for this clonotype. The rearrangement links TRBV20-1 to TRBJ2-3, with TRBD1 as a possible D gene (6 bases). Per germline, CDR1 DFQATT and CDR2 SNEGSKA (reference sequence). V was trimmed by 1 base and J by 6 bases, leaving 17 bases between them. The CDR3 is made up of 15 amino acids. CDR3 sequence: CSARVPQGPGDTQYF. CDR3 nucleotide sequence: TGCAGTGCTAGAGTGCCCCAGGGGCCGGGGGATACGCAGTATTTT.

This chain connects TRBV3-1 to TRBJ1-2; D gene unclear. This CDR3 comprises 13 residues. Trimming shortened V by 0 bases and J by 5 bases, and 7 bases separated the two germline ends. Germline V gives CDR1 LGHDT, CDR2 YNNKEL (reference sequence). CDR3 DNA: TGTGCCAGCAGCCAAGATCCTTTGTATGGCTACACCTTC. It translates to CASSQDPLYGYTF.

This clonotype was counted only a few times. The chain has TRBV2 and TRBJ1-2, with D possibly matching TRBD1 (5 bases). Between the trimmed V and J ends, which lost 9 bases and 6 bases, there was a span of 17 bases. The CDR3 is made up of 13 amino acids. Per the germline V gene, CDR1 is SNHLY and CDR2 is FYNNEI. The CDR3 sequence: CASSWGMDDGYTF. CDR3 DNA: TGTGCCAGTTCCTGGGGGATGGATGATGGCTACACCTTC. Drawing the rest from reference TRBV2 and TRBJ1-2, the complete variable domain is EPEVTQTPSHQVTQMGQEVILRCVPISNHLYFYWYRQILGQKVEFLVSFYNNEISEKSEIFDDQFSVERPDGSNFTLKIRSTKLEDSAMYFCASSWGMDDGYTFGSGTRLTVV.

V and J are TRBV5-1 and TRBJ1-2; the D gene is possibly TRBD1 (6 bases). V was shortened by 3 bases and J by 0 bases, with 18 bases between the two germline ends. This CDR3 is built from 17 residues. The germline V gene encodes CDR1 SGHRS and CDR2 YFSETQ. This chain's CDR3 is CASSSDRKEPTNYGYTF. DNA for the CDR3: TGCGCCAGCAGCTCGGACAGAAAGGAACCTACTAACTATGGCTACACCTTC.

The chain links TRBV19 to TRBJ2-1; 8 bases fit TRBD2. The V segment lost 4 bases and the J segment 2 bases; nucleotides outside the gene matches: 7. Germline CDR1 LNHDA, CDR2 SQIVND (reference sequence). This CDR3 is 16 amino acids long. Here the CDR3 reads CASSTFLAGTYNEQFF. As DNA, the CDR3 is TGTGCCAGTAGTACCTTCCTAGCGGGTACCTACAATGAGCAGTTCTTC.

The chain combines TRBV29-1 with TRBJ2-1; 13 bases fit TRBD2. This CDR3 is built from 15 residues. Germline CDR1 SQVTM, CDR2 ANQGSEA. Trimming removed 4 bases from V and 6 bases from J; junction bases left unmatched: 6. The CDR3 loop reads CSVVLGLAGFNEQFF. CDR3 coding DNA: TGCAGCGTTGTTTTGGGACTAGCGGGGTTCAATGAGCAGTTCTTC.

The chain employs TRBV5-1 and TRBJ1-1, with 7 bases aligning to TRBD1. The CDR3 runs 14 residues. Trimming took 6 bases from V and 0 from J; bases not matched to a gene: 5. The germline CDR1 and CDR2 sequences are SGHRS and YFSETQ. The CDR3 spells CASTIQGMNTEAFF. The CDR3 DNA sequence: TGCGCCAGCACGATACAGGGGATGAACACTGAAGCTTTCTTT.